This T cell receptor beta chain derives from a study of radiation and T cells in renal cell carcinoma. Clones were sequenced by immunoSEQ multiplex PCR, and TCRdb holds only the in-frame ones, with some missing. The sample has some 150,000 clones, approximately 86% seen once. Time point reported: blood 4 weeks post-SBRT, at nephrectomy. Noted treatment: 15 Gy SBRT to primary tumor, nephrectomy 4 weeks later. The TCR comes from a woman aged 45-65 years with renal cell carcinoma. The sequencing used blood, collected from a patient whose treatment included radiotherapy and nephrectomy.

CDR3 bases: TGTGCCAGCAGTTACTCGATAACAGGCGGGAACACTGAAGCTTTCTTT. It codes for CASSYSITGGNTEAFF. This chain uses TRBV6-6 with TRBJ1-1; perhaps TRBD1 as D (5 bases). The CDR3 spans 16 residues. CDR1 is MNHNY, CDR2 SVGAGI, per germline (reference sequence). V lost 0 bases and J lost 1, with 12 bases in between.